The source of this T cell receptor beta chain is a study of blood T cell repertoires in COVID-19. Study summary: Whether acute or convalescent, the COVID-19 samples came from the United States, Italy and Spain.

Original data processing: The assay estimated nucleated cells by amplifying reference gene primers. The table came from immunoSEQ multiplex PCR; TCRdb's copy has only in-frame clones and leaves some out. That table supplies the V and J calls and clone size; D and trimming were determined from the DNA. The data hold about 110,000 clones, with about 85% observed a single time. The CDR3 is 16 residues long. V shed 2 bases and J 4 bases; nucleotides not matched to a gene: 9. Looked up from germline, CDR1 is LGHDT and CDR2 is YNNKEL (reference sequence). The sample consisted of peripheral blood. The V call is TRBV3-1 (or the pseudogene TRBV3-2), the J call TRBJ1-2; 8 bases match TRBD1. The receptor was isolated from a man aged 50 to 60 with acute or convalescent COVID-19. This CDR3 is CASSQSRQGFTYGYTF. CDR3 DNA: TGTGCCAGCAGCCAATCCCGACAGGGGTTTACCTATGGCTACACCTTC.